These 15 T cell receptor beta chains originate from one sample sequenced in a study of cytomegalovirus exposure and HLA in healthy donors. The PCR had 60 Vbeta and 13 Jbeta primers. The protocol was immunoSEQ multiplex PCR, while the TCRdb copy is restricted to in-frame clones and leaves out a portion. The sample comprises roughly 86,000 clones, just over 70% of which are singletons, and approximately 7.8% rests with the top ten. The sequenced sample consisted of PBMCs. Receptors originate from a man in his sixties in good health and CMV-seronegative.

The genes are TRBV29-1 and TRBJ2-7; a weak D match, TRBD2 (6 bases). Germline V CDR1 and CDR2: SQVTM, ANQGSEA. The CDR3 runs 14 residues. V shed 3 bases and J shed 0 bases, with 12 bases lying between them. The CDR3, as DNA: TGCAGCGTTGACGGAGGGGAATTCTCCTACGAGCAGTACTTC. It specifies CSVDGGEFSYEQYF.

DNA for the CDR3: TGTGCCAGCAGTTTATCCGGGAGGCGGCAGCTCAATCAGCCCCAGCATTTT. Translated: CASSLSGRRQLNQPQHF. The chain combines TRBV28 with TRBJ1-5; D is uncertain. Trimming took off 1 base at V and 3 bases at J, with 16 bases between the two ends. This CDR3 contains 17 residues. Germline values: CDR1 MDHEN, CDR2 SYDVKM.

This clone was seen once. V and J are TRBV18 and TRBJ2-5, with a possible D match to TRBD1 (6 bases). The CDR3 spans 14 residues. V lost 1 base, J lost 3 bases, and 9 bases lay in between. Germline V gene sequence: CDR1 KGHSH, CDR2 LQKENI. The CDR3 here is CASSPQGEEETQYF. The CDR3 DNA is TGTGCCAGCTCACCACAGGGGGAAGAAGAGACCCAGTACTTC.

Concerning this clone: This CDR3 is also generated by other DNA sequences in the sample. The CDR3 reads CASSLTGANTDTQYF. The CDR3 DNA sequence: TGTGCCAGCAGCTTAACAGGGGCCAACACGGATACGCAGTATTTT. The chain combines TRBV7-9 with TRBJ2-3; the match to TRBD1 covers 7 bases. After removal of 2 bases from V and 6 bases from J, the junction contained 8 bases not matched to a gene. Germline lookup yields CDR1 SEHNR and CDR2 FQNEAQ (reference sequence). The CDR3 contains 15 residues.

This chain links TRBV2 with TRBJ2-1; 7 nucleotides align to TRBD2. CDR1 is SNHLY and CDR2 is FYNNEI in the germline V gene. The trim removed 6 bases at V and 4 bases at J, leaving 6 bases unmatched. This CDR3 contains 14 residues. CDR3 residues: CASRGRGRYNEQFF. The CDR3 DNA sequence: TGTGCCAGCAGGGGGCGGGGGAGGTACAATGAGCAGTTCTTC.

This chain connects TRBV4-3 to TRBJ2-5; D might be TRBD1 (7 bases). V lost 0 bases to trimming and J lost 4 bases, with 18 bases between them. This CDR3 has 17 amino acids. Germline V gives CDR1 LGHNA, CDR2 YSLEER. This CDR3 reads CASSQEYQGGKGETQYF. The CDR3 DNA is TGCGCCAGCAGCCAAGAATATCAGGGGGGAAAGGGAGAGACCCAGTACTTC.

There are a few counts of this clone. The chain is built from TRBV27 and TRBJ1-2, with a possible D match to TRBD1 (6 bases). V was cut by 2 bases and J by 8 bases, with 12 bases left in between. CDR1 and CDR2 from the germline V gene are MNHEY and SMNVEV (reference sequence). CDR3 length: 13 amino acids. The chain's CDR3 is CASSLTQGEGYTF. For the CDR3, the DNA is TGTGCCAGCAGTTTAACACAGGGTGAAGGCTACACCTTC.

The rearrangement links TRBV5-1 to TRBJ1-6; D remains unclear. V was shortened by 5 bases and J by 5 bases, with 11 bases between the two germline ends. Germline values: CDR1 SGHRS, CDR2 YFSETQ. The CDR3 is 14 amino acids. The CDR3, as DNA: TGCGCCAGCAGTTTTGGGGAGGATAATTCACCCCTCCACTTT. This translates into CASSFGEDNSPLHF. Full variable domain (outside the CDR3, taken from reference TRBV5-1 and TRBJ1-6): KAGVTQTPRYLIKTRGQQVTLSCSPISGHRSVSWYQQTPGQGLQFLFEYFSETQRNKGNFPGRFSGRQFSNSRSEMNVSTLELGDSALYLCASSFGEDNSPLHFGNGTRLTVT.

This clone was found a few times. This chain joins TRBV29-1 and TRBJ2-5, with unresolved D. The CDR3 spans 12 residues. The ends were cut back, 5 bases at V and 2 bases at J, with 9 bases in the middle. In germline, CDR1 is SQVTM, CDR2 ANQGSEA. The CDR3 region is CSVNLKQETQYF. CDR3 sequence (DNA): TGCAGCGTTAACTTGAAACAAGAGACCCAGTACTTC.

The J gene is TRBJ1-4, the V gene TRBV4-1; TRBD1 matches at 8 bases. Germline CDR1 and CDR2: MGHRA and YSYEKL. This CDR3 has 16 amino acids. V lost 4 bases to trimming and J lost 7 bases; unmatched junction nucleotides: 11. CDR3 residues: CASSPLGTGRFEKLFF. CDR3 in DNA: TGCGCCAGCAGCCCCCTAGGGACAGGCCGATTTGAAAAACTGTTTTTT.

The genes are TRBV5-1 and TRBJ1-1; 7 positions agree with TRBD1. V lost 4 bases, J lost 4 bases, and 7 bases stayed unmatched. The germline CDR1 and CDR2 sequences are SGHRS and YFSETQ. There are 14 residues in the CDR3. The chain's CDR3 is CASSLHRGGTEAFF. For the CDR3, the DNA is TGCGCCAGCAGCCTACACAGGGGCGGCACTGAAGCTTTCTTT.

This clone was observed a few times. V and J are TRBV5-1 and TRBJ1-2, with TRBD1 matching over 7 bases. V was pared by 0 bases and J by 7 bases, with 9 bases of the junction left unmatched. This CDR3 is built from 15 residues. Germline CDR1 SGHRS, CDR2 YFSETQ. Here the CDR3 reads CASSLGQGIRRGYTF. CDR3 sequence (DNA): TGCGCCAGCAGCTTGGGACAGGGTATTCGGCGTGGCTACACCTTC.

This clone showed up just a few times. V is TRBV5-1 and J is TRBJ2-4; D is uncertain. Germline values: CDR1 SGHRS, CDR2 YFSETQ. This CDR3 has 14 residues. V lost 4 bases and J 2 bases, leaving 10 bases between the germline ends. The CDR3 region is CASSVVDSKNIQYF. In DNA form, the CDR3 reads TGCGCCAGCAGCGTGGTCGACTCCAAAAACATTCAGTACTTC.

The chain links TRBV2 to TRBJ2-7, with 9 bases identical to TRBD2. Looked up from germline, CDR1 is SNHLY and CDR2 is FYNNEI. CDR3 length equals 15 residues. V shed 4 bases and J 2 bases; nucleotides not matched to a gene: 6. The CDR3, as DNA: TGTGCCAGCAGTGGTCGAGTAGCGGGAGCCTACGAGCAGTACTTC. Translated: CASSGRVAGAYEQYF.

This CDR3 is CASSLAGNSPLHF. The CDR3 DNA sequence: TGCGCCAGCAGCTTGGCAGGAAATTCACCCCTCCACTTT. This chain connects TRBV5-1 to TRBJ1-6; D remains unclear. V was clipped by 0 bases and J by 7 bases, with 5 bases between them. The germline gives CDR1 SGHRS, CDR2 YFSETQ. The CDR3 length is 13 residues.